Sequencing of this TCR beta chain was carried out in a study of cytotoxic CD8 clonotypes in ibrutinib-treated CLL. As for the study in general: Following treatment for a median about 12 months, range 6 to 36, response samples were then taken. Findings and limits, study-wide: Few clonotypes were public, and these shrank or held steady under treatment.

Only in-frame clones appear in the TCRdb table, and some are missing; sequencing was by immunoSEQ multiplex PCR. The profile shows fewer than 150,000 clones, roughly 80% of them singletons. A word on this clone: Its matching antigen is unknown.

This sequence originates from a human donor with chronic lymphocytic leukemia. Sample: PBMCs, taken after 24 months of ibrutinib treatment.

CDR3 sequence: CASSPDSSRYEQFF. The DNA of the CDR3 is TGCGCCAGCAGCCCGGACAGCAGTCGGTATGAGCAGTTCTTC. This chain uses TRBV5-1 with TRBJ2-1, with a tentative D call TRBD1 (6 bases). Germline V gene lookup returns CDR1 SGHRS and CDR2 YFSETQ. This CDR3 spans 14 amino acids. V lost 4 bases and J 8 bases, leaving 16 bases between the germline ends.